These 2 T cell receptor beta chains came from one sample sequenced in a study of blood T cells in healthy people across ages (dated by TCRdb to between 2014 and 2017). Libraries were constructed by 5' RACE. The sequencing machine was an Illumina HiSeq 2500. The second PCR ran for roughly 7 to 11 cycles and used a J-beta primer mix along with a sample-barcoded 5' primer. TCRdb trimmed the raw reads at Q25, called clones with MiXCR and kept productive beta chains. When rows share a CDR3 protein, they turn into one entry using the most common DNA and genes. The sample includes hundreds of thousands of distinct CDR3 sequences, with approximately 49% observed a single time. Of the sample, roughly 31% falls within the top ten clones. Sequencing was carried out using blood. The receptors shown here come from a woman in her sixties or seventies in good health.

This chain uses TRBV7-2 with TRBJ2-1; the match to TRBD2 covers 11 bases. The V and J ends lost 5 bases and 15 bases, in that order; junction bases with no gene match: 12. Germline V gene sequence: CDR1 SGHTA, CDR2 FQGNSA. CDR3 size: 14 residues. The CDR3 nucleotides are TGTGCCAGCAGCCCCAGACTAGCGGGAAGCTTCGGGTTCTTC. Protein: CASSPRLAGSFGFF.

This sequence joins TRBV20-1 and TRBJ2-7; 8 bases agree with TRBD2. V dropped 6 bases and J dropped 2; count of bases not matched to a gene: 6. CDR3 length equals 13 residues. Germline CDR1 DFQATT, CDR2 SNEGSKA (reference sequence). Written as DNA, the CDR3 is TGCAGTGCCCTCGCGACTAGCGCCTACGAGCAGTACTTC. It specifies CSALATSAYEQYF.